These T cell receptor beta chains were read from a single sample in a study of cytomegalovirus exposure and HLA in healthy donors. Some clones are missing from TCRdb's copy, which holds only in-frame ones; the method was immunoSEQ multiplex PCR. Among about 120,000 clones listed, about 78% were seen once. Sequenced input: PBMCs. These receptors came from a woman in her thirties or forties in good health and CMV-seropositive. Each CDR3 is given with its conserved first and last residue. A D gene is named only where the DNA matches it firmly.

len	v_gene	j_gene	d_gene	CDR3nt	CDR3aa
15	TRBV4-3	TRBJ2-2	-	TGCGCCAGCAGCCAAGGAGTCAGGATGGCCGGGGAGCTGTTTTTT	CASSQGVRMAGELFF
12	TRBV5-6	TRBJ1-2	TRBD1	TGTGCCAGCAGCTTAGACAGGGCCGGCTACACCTTC	CASSLDRAGYTF
16	TRBV14	TRBJ2-5	TRBD2	TGTGCCAGCAGCTCTCTAGCGGGGGCGTTCCAAGAGACCCAGTACTTC	CASSSLAGAFQETQYF
15	TRBV28	TRBJ1-4	-	TGTGCCAGCAGTTTATCCGGTTCAACTAATGAAAAACTGTTTTTT	CASSLSGSTNEKLFF
15	TRBV2	TRBJ1-4	-	TGTGCCAGCAGCGATTTCCGCAGGGCTAATGAAAAACTGTTTTTT	CASSDFRRANEKLFF
15	TRBV5-1	TRBJ2-2	-	TGCGCCAGCAGCTTTACAGGGATCGGGCCCGGGGAGCTGTTTTTT	CASSFTGIGPGELFF
15	TRBV2	TRBJ2-6	TRBD1	TGTGCCAGCTGCCCCAGGGGGAGTGGGGCCAACGTCCTGACTTTC	CASCPRGSGANVLTF
16	TRBV6-6	TRBJ2-3	TRBD1	TGTGCCAGCGCTACCCCGGGACAGGGACGCACAGATACGCAGTATTTT	CASATPGQGRTDTQYF
16	TRBV9	TRBJ2-2	-	TGTGCCAGCAGCGTATTTCCAGATTCGAACACCGGGGAGCTGTTTTTT	CASSVFPDSNTGELFF
13	TRBV7-9	TRBJ1-1	-	TGTGCCAGCAGCTTACCCCCGGGGACTGAAGCTTTCTTT	CASSLPPGTEAFF
17	TRBV4-1	TRBJ2-7	-	TGCGCCAGCAGCCAATCATATTTACAGGGTAAGGGCTACGAGCAGTACTTC	CASSQSYLQGKGYEQYF
11	TRBV6-1	TRBJ2-7	-	TGTGCCAGCGGAGGGTTCGGCGAGCAGTACTTC	CASGGFGEQYF
14	TRBV6-5	TRBJ1-2	-	TGTGCCAGCAGTCCGACGGGAACTAACTATGGCTACGCCTTC	CASSPTGTNYGYAF
17	TRBV6-1	TRBJ1-6	TRBD1	TGTGCCAGCAGTGAACGACGGGGGACAGGGGATAATTCACCCCTCCACTTT	CASSERRGTGDNSPLHF
14	TRBV10-3	TRBJ2-1	TRBD2	TGTGCCATCAGTGAGTCTACGGGGGGTATTGAGCAGTTCTTC	CAISESTGGIEQFF
16	TRBV14	TRBJ2-7	-	TGTGCCAGCAGCCAAGACCGACAGGCGATCGTTGACGAGCAGTACTTC	CASSQDRQAIVDEQYF
11	TRBV19	TRBJ1-2	-	TGTGCCAGTAGCAGGGACTATGGCTACACCTTC	CASSRDYGYTF